These T cell receptor beta chains were read from a single sample in a study of technical replicates of blood from a handful of donors. Here immunoSEQ multiplex PCR was the method, and the copy in TCRdb shows in-frame clones only, minus some. Of 65,000 to 90,000 clones in the sample, around 94% were seen once. The sequenced sample consisted of T cells isolated from PBMCs. These receptors originate from a human donor in good health. Each CDR3 is given with its conserved first and last residue. The D gene is left open where the match is weak. Only some rows state a clone size, as once, few, many or a class for expanded clones.

j_gene	len	abundance	d_gene	v_gene	CDR3nt	CDR3aa
TRBJ2-4	13	.	TRBD1	TRBV7-3	TGTGCCAGCAGCCACAACAGGGGACACATTCAGTACTTC	CASSHNRGHIQYF
TRBJ1-3	14	.	TRBD1	TRBV9	TGTGCCAGCAGCGGGACAGGGACTGGAAACACCATATATTTT	CASSGTGTGNTIYF
TRBJ1-5	14	.	TRBD1	TRBV2	TGTGCCAGCAGCGACAGGGGATACAATCAGCCCCAGCATTTT	CASSDRGYNQPQHF
TRBJ1-1	15	once	.	TRBV6-5	TGTGCCAGCAGTTATACATTAGGAGGGTACTTCGAAGCTTTCTTT	CASSYTLGGYFEAFF
TRBJ2-2	22	.	.	TRBV21-1	TGTGCCAGCATCCAATTGACAGGAATGGGACTAGCGAGAGGGATTGACACCGGGGAGCTGTTTTTT	CASIQLTGMGLARGIDTGELFF
TRBJ1-4	15	.	.	TRBV9	TGTGCCAGCAGCGGCGACTCTTCGACTAATGAAAAACTGTTTTTT	CASSGDSSTNEKLFF
TRBJ2-4	16	.	TRBD2	TRBV5-6	TGTGCCAGCAGCTTGGCTGGGACTAGCGGAGGTGACATTCAGTACTTC	CASSLAGTSGGDIQYF
TRBJ1-3	19	.	.	TRBV5-1	TGCGCCAGCAGCTTGGTAAATTCCCCGCTACAGGGAATTGGAAACACCATATATTTT	CASSLVNSPLQGIGNTIYF
TRBJ1-1	14	once	.	TRBV7-2	TGTGCCAGCAGCCGAGTAGCGGGGGCAACTGAAGCTTTCTTT	CASSRVAGATEAFF
TRBJ1-4	11	.	.	TRBV9	TGTGCCAGCAGCGAGGAGGAAAAACTGTTTTTT	CASSEEEKLFF
TRBJ2-7	16	once	.	TRBV7-9	TGTGCCAGCAGTCTAGGGGGGGAGGGCAGGGGCTACGAGCAGTACTTC	CASSLGGEGRGYEQYF
TRBJ2-7	14	.	TRBD1	TRBV5-1	TGCGCCAGCAGCTTAGGGGACAGAGGCTACGAGCAGTACTTC	CASSLGDRGYEQYF
TRBJ1-2	16	.	.	TRBV14	TGTGCCAGCAGCCCGCGACAGGATAGCGTGAACTATGGCTACACCTTC	CASSPRQDSVNYGYTF
TRBJ1-1	15	.	TRBD1	TRBV7-9	TGTGCCAGCAGCAAACCCGGGACAGTGAACACTGAAGCTTTCTTT	CASSKPGTVNTEAFF
TRBJ1-1	13	.	.	TRBV30	TGTGCCTGGAGTGTAACCAGGGACACTGAAGCTTTCTTT	CAWSVTRDTEAFF
TRBJ1-5	18	.	.	TRBV1	TGCACCAGCAGAATCCCGACCCGGGACAGAAAAAGCAATCAGCCCCAGCATTTT	CTSRIPTRDRKSNQPQHF
TRBJ1-2	13	.	.	TRBV27	TGTGCCAGCAGTTTTATAGCTAACTATGGCTACACCTTC	CASSFIANYGYTF
TRBJ2-7	15	once	.	TRBV4-1	TGCGCCAGCAGCCAAGAGGGTGCCCCGGGCTACGAGCAGTACTTC	CASSQEGAPGYEQYF
TRBJ2-4	15	once	.	TRBV19	TGTGCCAGTAGTATCTTACTAGTAGCCAAAAACATTCAGTACTTC	CASSILLVAKNIQYF
TRBJ2-5	14	.	.	TRBV9	TGTGCCAGCAGCGCTACGGGGTTACAAGAGACCCAGTACTTC	CASSATGLQETQYF
TRBJ2-1	12	.	.	TRBV13	TGTGCCAGCAGCTCCGAGCGGGCGGAGCAGTTCTTC	CASSSERAEQFF
TRBJ1-5	13	.	TRBD1	TRBV29-1	TGCAGCGTTGCTGACAGGGTGGGGCAGCCCCAGCATTTT	CSVADRVGQPQHF
TRBJ2-2	16	once	TRBD1	TRBV19	TGTGCCAGTAGTAAATTTGGGACAGGGTTTGGCGGGGAGCTGTTTTTT	CASSKFGTGFGGELFF
TRBJ1-3	15	.	.	TRBV18	TGTGCCAGCTCACCAAGACAGGCTCCCGGAAACACCATATATTTT	CASSPRQAPGNTIYF
TRBJ2-1	14	.	TRBD2	TRBV28	TGTGCCAGCAGTTTAGCGGGAGGAGTCGATGAGCAGTTCTTC	CASSLAGGVDEQFF
TRBJ2-7	13	.	.	TRBV11-3	TGTGCCAGCAGCTTACCAGGGTACTACGAGCAGTACTTC	CASSLPGYYEQYF
TRBJ2-7	14	.	.	TRBV5-4	TGTGCCAGCAGCTTGGCCGAACTAGACTACGAGCAGTACTTC	CASSLAELDYEQYF
TRBJ2-7	15	.	TRBD1	TRBV7-7	TGTGCTAGCAGCCCCGGGACAGGGTCGTCCTACGAGCAGTACTTC	CASSPGTGSSYEQYF
TRBJ2-7	13	.	.	TRBV10-3	TGTGCCATCAGTGGAGAGTGGGGGCTCGAGCAGTACTTC	CAISGEWGLEQYF
TRBJ2-3	18	.	TRBD1	TRBV4-2	TGTGCCAGCAGCCAAGCTATACAGGGGGCAATAGGAACAGATACGCAGTATTTT	CASSQAIQGAIGTDTQYF
TRBJ2-2	13	once	.	TRBV11-3	TGTGCCAGCAGCCAACAATCTCCCGGGGAGCTGTTTTTT	CASSQQSPGELFF
TRBJ2-1	16	.	.	TRBV7-2	TGTGCCAGCAGCTTAGTGGGGCTAGCGTCCTACAATGAGCAGTTCTTC	CASSLVGLASYNEQFF
TRBJ2-1	11	.	TRBD2	TRBV2	TGTGCCAGCAACCGGGAGGATGAGCAGTTCTTC	CASNREDEQFF
TRBJ1-2	11	once	TRBD1	TRBV29-1	TGCAGCGGGACAGGGAACTATGGCTACACCTTC	CSGTGNYGYTF
TRBJ2-5	16	.	TRBD2	TRBV14	TGTGCCAGCAGCCGGGGGCCAGCGGGAGTCTGGGAGACCCAGTACTTC	CASSRGPAGVWETQYF
TRBJ2-1	14	.	.	TRBV9	TGTGCCAGCAGCGTAGTGGCAGGAAGCAATGAGCAGTTCTTC	CASSVVAGSNEQFF
TRBJ2-3	14	once	TRBD1	TRBV7-2	TGTGCCAGCAGCAGGGGGCGCGACCTATATACGCAGTATTTT	CASSRGRDLYTQYF
TRBJ2-1	13	once	.	TRBV12-5	TGTGCTAGTGGTTTGCGCTCCTACAATGAGCAGTTCTTC	CASGLRSYNEQFF
TRBJ1-1	13	.	.	TRBV13	TGTGCCAGCAGCTTAGGTGGGAGGGCTGAAGCTTTCTTT	CASSLGGRAEAFF
TRBJ2-7	14	.	.	TRBV19	TGTGCCAGTAGTAGAAGTCAGGAACCTGCCAAGCAGTACTTC	CASSRSQEPAKQYF
TRBJ1-2	15	.	.	TRBV5-1	TGCGCCAGCAGCTTGGGAGAAACAGGGCTAGACGGCTACACCTTC	CASSLGETGLDGYTF
TRBJ2-3	13	.	.	TRBV6-6	TGTGCCAGCGGCGGAGGCTCCACAGATACGCAGTATTTT	CASGGGSTDTQYF
TRBJ2-5	15	.	TRBD1	TRBV19	TGTGCCAGTAGTACTCTGGGACAGGGAGGAGAGACCCAGTACTTC	CASSTLGQGGETQYF
TRBJ2-1	14	.	TRBD2	TRBV29-1	TGCAGCGTTCGCACTAGCGGTCTTTACAATGAGCAGTTCTTC	CSVRTSGLYNEQFF
TRBJ1-2	15	.	TRBD1	TRBV6-4	TGTGCCAGCAGTGAAGAGTGGGACAGGGCCTATGGCTACACCTTC	CASSEEWDRAYGYTF
TRBJ1-3	16	once	TRBD1	TRBV9	TGTGCCAGCAGCCAACGACAGGGGGGCTCTGGAAACACCATATATTTT	CASSQRQGGSGNTIYF
TRBJ1-1	15	.	.	TRBV7-3	TGTGCCAGCAGCTTAACGAGTGGAAGGAGCACTGAAGCTTTCTTT	CASSLTSGRSTEAFF
TRBJ1-1	14	once	.	TRBV5-6	TGTGCCAGCATCGGGATTTTAGGGAACACTGAAGCTTTCTTT	CASIGILGNTEAFF
TRBJ2-1	15	once	.	TRBV9	TGTGCCAGCAGCGCAGAGCCCCTTGGGCACAATGAGCAGTTCTTC	CASSAEPLGHNEQFF
TRBJ1-2	15	few	TRBD1	TRBV11-2	TGTGCCAGCAGCTTAGAAGGGGACAGGGGGCCTGGCTACACCTTC	CASSLEGDRGPGYTF
TRBJ1-2	14	.	.	TRBV28	TGTGCCAGTTCTAACCCATTTCCCAACTATGGCTACACCTTC	CASSNPFPNYGYTF
TRBJ2-3	12	.	TRBD2	TRBV28	TGTGCCAGCAGTTTAGGACTAGCTCAGCAGTATTTT	CASSLGLAQQYF